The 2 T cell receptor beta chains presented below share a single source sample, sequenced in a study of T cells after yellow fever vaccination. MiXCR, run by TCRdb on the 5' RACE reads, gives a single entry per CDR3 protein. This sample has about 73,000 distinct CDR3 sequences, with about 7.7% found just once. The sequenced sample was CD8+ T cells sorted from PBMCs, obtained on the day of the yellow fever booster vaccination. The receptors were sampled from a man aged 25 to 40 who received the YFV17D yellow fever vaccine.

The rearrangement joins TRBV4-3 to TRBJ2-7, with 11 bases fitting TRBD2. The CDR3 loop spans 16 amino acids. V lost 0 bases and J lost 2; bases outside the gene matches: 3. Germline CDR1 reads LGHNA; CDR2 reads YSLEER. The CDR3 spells CASSQDGTSGAYEQYF. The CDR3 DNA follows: TGCGCCAGCAGCCAAGATGGGACTAGCGGTGCCTACGAGCAGTACTTC.

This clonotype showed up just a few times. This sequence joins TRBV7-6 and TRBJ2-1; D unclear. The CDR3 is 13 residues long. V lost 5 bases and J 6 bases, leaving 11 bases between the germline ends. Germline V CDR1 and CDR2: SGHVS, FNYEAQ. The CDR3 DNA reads TGTGCCAGCAGCGCAGAGCCTTCCAATGAGCAGTTCTTC. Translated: CASSAEPSNEQFF.